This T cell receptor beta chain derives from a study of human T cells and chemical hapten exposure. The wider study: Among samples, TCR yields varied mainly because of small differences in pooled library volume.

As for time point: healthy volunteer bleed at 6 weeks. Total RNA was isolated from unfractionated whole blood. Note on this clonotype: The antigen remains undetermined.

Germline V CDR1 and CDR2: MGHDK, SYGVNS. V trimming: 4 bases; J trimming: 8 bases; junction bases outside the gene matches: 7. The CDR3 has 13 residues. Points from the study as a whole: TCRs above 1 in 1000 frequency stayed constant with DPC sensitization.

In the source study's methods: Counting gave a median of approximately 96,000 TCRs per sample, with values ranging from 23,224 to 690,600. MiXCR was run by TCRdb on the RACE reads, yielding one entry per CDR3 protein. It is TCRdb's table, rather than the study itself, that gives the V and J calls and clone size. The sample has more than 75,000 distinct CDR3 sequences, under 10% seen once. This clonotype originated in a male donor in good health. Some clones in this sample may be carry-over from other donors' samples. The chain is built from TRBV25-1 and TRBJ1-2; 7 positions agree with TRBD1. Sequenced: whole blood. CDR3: CASSADRVGGYTF. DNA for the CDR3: TGTGCCAGCAGTGCTGACAGGGTTGGCGGCTACACCTTC.